The rows below give T cell receptor beta chains drawn from one sample of a study of T cells after yellow fever vaccination. MiXCR, run by TCRdb on the 5' RACE reads, gives a single entry per CDR3 protein. The sample shows roughly 160,000 distinct CDR3 sequences, 7% to 10% of them seen only once. Sequences were derived from CD8+ T cells sorted from PBMCs, sampled 45 days after the yellow fever booster vaccination. All receptors come from a man younger than 30 who received the YFV17D yellow fever vaccine. Each CDR3 is given with its conserved first and last residue. The D gene is left open where the match is weak. Only part of the rows carry a size: once, few, many, or a class if the clone is expanded.

v_call	clone_size	j_call	cdr3_length	d_call	cdr3_nt	cdr3_aa
TRBV9	few	TRBJ1-6	16	-	TGTGCCAGCAGCCATTCTGCGGGGTCCTATAATTCACCCCTCCACTTT	CASSHSAGSYNSPLHF
TRBV27	-	TRBJ2-1	18	TRBD2	TGTGCCAGCAGCCTCCCCCCGGGACTAGCGGGAGTATACAATGAGCAGTTCTTC	CASSLPPGLAGVYNEQFF
TRBV2	-	TRBJ1-5	14	TRBD1	TGTGCCAGCAGTCCCGGACAGGGCGAACAGCCCCAGCATTTT	CASSPGQGEQPQHF
TRBV6-5	few	TRBJ2-7	15	TRBD1	TGTGCCAGCAGTCCATCGACAGGGAGCTCCTACGAGCAGTACTTC	CASSPSTGSSYEQYF
TRBV19	-	TRBJ2-3	17	-	TGTGCCAGTAGTCCACACGCGCGGGACAGTAGCACAGATACGCAGTATTTT	CASSPHARDSSTDTQYF
TRBV4-3	many	TRBJ2-1	15	-	TGCGCCAGCAGCCAAGGGACAGCTTCCTACAATGAGCAGTTCTTC	CASSQGTASYNEQFF
TRBV4-3	-	TRBJ2-3	14	TRBD2	TGCGCCAGCAGCCAAGATCCGGGGGGAAATACGCAGTATTTT	CASSQDPGGNTQYF
TRBV27	few	TRBJ1-5	17	TRBD1	TGTGCCAGCAGTTTATTCGCCACCAATACAGGGGGCCAGCCCCAGCATTTT	CASSLFATNTGGQPQHF
TRBV5-1	-	TRBJ2-2	17	-	TGCGCCAGCAGCTTGGCCGTTGGCATACTAAGTTCCGGGGAGCTGTTTTTT	CASSLAVGILSSGELFF
TRBV5-8	-	TRBJ1-2	15	TRBD1	TGTGCCAGCAGCACCGTTTGGACAGGGAACTATGGCTACACCTTC	CASSTVWTGNYGYTF
TRBV9	few	TRBJ2-7	14	TRBD1	TGTGCCAGCAGCGTAGGACAGGGGCCCTACGAGCAGTACTTC	CASSVGQGPYEQYF
TRBV5-6	-	TRBJ1-1	12	-	TGTGCCAGCACCTCCGGGGGCACTGAAGCTTTCTTT	CASTSGGTEAFF
TRBV6-5	few	TRBJ2-1	12	-	TGTGCCAGCTCACCAAATCCGGATGAGCAGTTCTTC	CASSPNPDEQFF
TRBV9	many	TRBJ2-5	15	TRBD2	TGTGCCAGCAGCTATAGCGGGACTAAGAAAGAGACCCAGTACTTC	CASSYSGTKKETQYF
TRBV3-1	-	TRBJ2-3	17	TRBD2	TGTGCCAGCAGCCAAGGTCTAGCGGGATCTAGCACAGATACGCAGTATTTT	CASSQGLAGSSTDTQYF
TRBV10-3	many	TRBJ2-4	16	-	TGTGCCATCAGTTCTAATCAGGGACTAGCCAAAAACATTCAGTACTTC	CAISSNQGLAKNIQYF
TRBV6-2/TRBV6-3	few	TRBJ2-3	12	-	TGTGCCAGCAGATATAGTACAGGTGGGCAGTATTTT	CASRYSTGGQYF
TRBV12-3/TRBV12-4	many	TRBJ1-2	14	-	TGTGCCAGCAGCCAGGGAGCGAGTTGGTATGGCTACACCTTC	CASSQGASWYGYTF
TRBV6-2/TRBV6-3	-	TRBJ2-1	15	TRBD2	TGTGCCAGCATCAACCGGGACTACGACTACAATGAGCAGTTCTTC	CASINRDYDYNEQFF